A selection of T cell receptor beta chains follows, all from one sample in a study of shared clonotypes between healthy human individuals. Produced via immunoSEQ multiplex PCR; TCRdb's table is partial and in-frame only. The sample records 450,000 to 500,000 clones, 81% being singletons. The sequenced sample was PBMCs. The receptors shown here come from a woman between 35 and 50 years old in good health. Some clones in this sample may be carry-over from other donors' samples. Each CDR3 is given with its conserved first and last residue. Fields, in order: J gene, clone size, V gene, D gene, CDR3 protein, CDR3 DNA. The D gene is left open where the match is weak. Some rows mark clone size as missing; the rest say once, few, many or name a class of expanded clone.

TRBJ2-7 | once | TRBV5-4 | NA | CASSMAGRAGEQYF | TGTGCCAGCAGCATGGCGGGCAGGGCGGGTGAGCAGTACTTC
TRBJ2-1 | NA | TRBV28 | TRBD2 | CASSLGGSHNEQFF | TGTGCCAGCAGTCTGGGCGGGAGCCACAATGAGCAGTTCTTC
TRBJ2-1 | NA | TRBV6-5 | TRBD2 | CASSRTSGEGGEQFF | TGTGCCAGCAGCCGGACTAGCGGGGAGGGCGGTGAGCAGTTCTTC
TRBJ1-5 | NA | TRBV4-3 | NA | CASSQAHRGSNQPQHF | TGCGCCAGCAGCCAGGCGCATCGGGGCAGCAATCAGCCCCAGCATTTT
TRBJ2-7 | once | TRBV29-1 | TRBD2 | CSALTSGSSYEQYF | TGCAGCGCTTTGACTAGCGGGAGCTCCTACGAGCAGTACTTC
TRBJ1-1 | NA | TRBV5-8 | NA | CASSLGGGAFF | TGTGCCAGCAGCCTGGGAGGCGGCGCTTTCTTT
TRBJ2-2 | NA | TRBV19 | TRBD2 | CASIRGSTGTGELFF | TGTGCCAGTATCCGCGGGAGCACCGGCACCGGGGAGCTGTTTTTT
TRBJ2-7 | few | TRBV6-1 | TRBD1 | CASSPRTGGFEQYF | TGTGCCAGCAGTCCTCGGACAGGGGGCTTCGAGCAGTACTTC
TRBJ1-4 | few | TRBV7-9 | NA | CASSLGQGEEKLFF | TGTGCCAGCAGCTTGGGTCAAGGAGAGGAAAAACTGTTTTTT
TRBJ2-7 | many | TRBV4-2 | TRBD2 | CASSQDPTSGSYEQYF | TGTGCCAGCAGCCAAGATCCGACTAGCGGGAGCTACGAGCAGTACTTC
TRBJ1-1 | few | TRBV7-2 | NA | CASSLMTVNTEAFF | TGTGCCAGCAGTCTAATGACCGTGAACACTGAAGCTTTCTTT
TRBJ2-5 | NA | TRBV11-2 | NA | CASSPPASPQETQYF | TGTGCCAGCAGCCCCCCCGCCTCTCCCCAAGAGACCCAGTACTTC
TRBJ2-4 | NA | TRBV4-3 | TRBD1 | CASSQDQGRGNIQYF | TGCGCCAGCAGCCAAGATCAGGGCAGGGGGAACATTCAGTACTTC
TRBJ1-5 | NA | TRBV27 | TRBD1 | CASRHQGDQPQHF | TGTGCCAGCAGGCACCAGGGGGATCAGCCCCAGCATTTT
TRBJ2-1 | NA | TRBV9 | TRBD2 | CASSVTGGAYNEQFF | TGTGCCAGCAGCGTAACGGGAGGCGCCTACAATGAGCAGTTCTTC
TRBJ2-7 | NA | TRBV4-3 | NA | CASSQDTGFAYEQYF | TGCGCCAGCAGCCAAGACACAGGGTTCGCCTACGAGCAGTACTTC
TRBJ2-5 | NA | TRBV4-3 | TRBD2 | CASSQGLAGTETQYF | TGCGCCAGCAGCCAAGGCCTAGCGGGCACAGAGACCCAGTACTTC
TRBJ2-7 | NA | TRBV30 | NA | CAWNPRMVSYEQYF | TGTGCCTGGAATCCCCGGATGGTTTCTTACGAGCAGTACTTC
TRBJ1-1 | NA | TRBV6-5 | TRBD1 | CASSSTGDGTEAFF | TGTGCCAGCAGTTCCACAGGGGATGGCACTGAAGCTTTCTTT
TRBJ2-7 | NA | TRBV10-1 | NA | CASSDGVYEQYF | TGCGCCAGCAGTGACGGGGTCTACGAGCAGTACTTC
TRBJ2-7 | NA | TRBV19 | NA | CASSRRGSSYEQYF | TGTGCCAGTAGTAGGCGAGGATCATCCTACGAGCAGTACTTC
TRBJ1-3 | NA | TRBV18 | NA | CASSPQGSHPGNTIYF | TGTGCCAGCTCACCACAGGGCTCCCATCCGGGAAACACCATATATTTT
TRBJ1-2 | NA | TRBV4-2 | NA | CASSHRDSENGYTF | TGTGCCAGCAGCCACAGGGATTCCGAGAATGGCTACACCTTC
TRBJ2-3 | NA | TRBV27 | TRBD2 | CASSALREGYTDTQYF | TGTGCCAGCAGTGCTTTGCGGGAGGGTTACACAGATACGCAGTATTTT
TRBJ2-7 | NA | TRBV27 | TRBD1 | CATSETGGTREQYF | TGTGCCACCTCAGAGACAGGGGGGACTCGGGAGCAGTACTTC
TRBJ2-7 | NA | TRBV18 | TRBD2 | CASSLRGGAYEQYF | TGTGCCAGCTCCCTCCGGGGGGGGGCCTACGAGCAGTACTTC